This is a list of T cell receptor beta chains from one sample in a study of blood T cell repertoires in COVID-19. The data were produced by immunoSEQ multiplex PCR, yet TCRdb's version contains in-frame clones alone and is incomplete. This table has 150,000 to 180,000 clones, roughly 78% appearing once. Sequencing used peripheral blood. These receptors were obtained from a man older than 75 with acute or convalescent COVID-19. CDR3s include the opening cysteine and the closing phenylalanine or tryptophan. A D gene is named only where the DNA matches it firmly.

CDR3: CASSDFQGLAGSSTDTQYF
D: TRBD2
V: TRBV2
J: TRBJ2-3

CDR3: CASRGLEETQYF
D: TRBD2
V: TRBV6-6
J: TRBJ2-5

CDR3: CASSPPGQGTDEQFF
D: TRBD1
V: TRBV28
J: TRBJ2-1

CDR3: CASSLETGPDTGELFF
D: TRBD1
V: TRBV7-6
J: TRBJ2-2

CDR3: CAWSAGGRERETQYF
D: TRBD1
V: TRBV30
J: TRBJ2-5

CDR3: CASSSRGQGFFDTEAFF
D: TRBD1
V: TRBV27
J: TRBJ1-1

CDR3: CASSLFGGGLPYGYTF
D: NA
V: TRBV7-9
J: TRBJ1-2

CDR3: CASSPSQGYGGYTF
D: NA
V: TRBV4-3
J: TRBJ1-2

CDR3: CASSGLNGQGNTEAFF
D: TRBD1
V: TRBV25-1
J: TRBJ1-1

CDR3: CASSESQADTQYF
D: NA
V: TRBV10-1
J: TRBJ2-3

CDR3: CASRHGDEQYF
D: NA
V: TRBV6-1
J: TRBJ2-7

CDR3: CAWSATGFAQGYTF
D: NA
V: TRBV30
J: TRBJ1-2

CDR3: CASSLTEKETQYF
D: NA
V: TRBV12-3/TRBV12-4
J: TRBJ2-5

CDR3: CASSFSQGDTQYF
D: TRBD1
V: TRBV11-2
J: TRBJ2-3

CDR3: CASSRGTSGNTDTQYF
D: TRBD2
V: TRBV11-1
J: TRBJ2-3

CDR3: CASSSDRGPQHF
D: NA
V: TRBV13
J: TRBJ1-5

CDR3: CASSQPRGRVSPLHF
D: TRBD1
V: TRBV3-1/TRBV3-2
J: TRBJ1-6

CDR3: CASSFATSGGRYNEQFF
D: TRBD2
V: TRBV28
J: TRBJ2-1

CDR3: CASSYYIGGNQPQHF
D: NA
V: TRBV6-2/TRBV6-3
J: TRBJ1-5

CDR3: CASSPGGSITEAFF
D: TRBD1
V: TRBV28
J: TRBJ1-1

CDR3: CASSLEARRETQYF
D: NA
V: TRBV7-8
J: TRBJ2-5

CDR3: CASSYSGGRSTEAFF
D: NA
V: TRBV6-5
J: TRBJ1-1

CDR3: CASSGGRYNEQFF
D: TRBD2
V: TRBV19
J: TRBJ2-1

CDR3: CASSAGAGRLNTEAFF
D: NA
V: TRBV5-4
J: TRBJ1-1

CDR3: CAADRGVGYTF
D: TRBD1
V: TRBV28
J: TRBJ1-2

CDR3: CASSDGTVSTGELFF
D: TRBD1
V: TRBV5-1
J: TRBJ2-2

CDR3: CASSLTATGGTQYF
D: TRBD2
V: TRBV11-3
J: TRBJ2-5

CDR3: CASSLSLGNTDTQYF
D: NA
V: TRBV19
J: TRBJ2-3

CDR3: CASSSYRDGTEAFF
D: NA
V: TRBV5-1
J: TRBJ1-1

CDR3: CASNLAGGPPFF
D: TRBD2
V: TRBV3-1/TRBV3-2
J: TRBJ2-1

CDR3: CASSLGTGMHQPQHF
D: TRBD1
V: TRBV7-9
J: TRBJ1-5

CDR3: CASRTGAYGYTF
D: TRBD1
V: TRBV6-5
J: TRBJ1-2

CDR3: CASSSGTGGGNEQFF
D: TRBD1
V: TRBV7-6
J: TRBJ2-1

CDR3: CAWIPDSSYEQYF
D: NA
V: TRBV30
J: TRBJ2-7

CDR3: CSAGAGARPQHF
D: NA
V: TRBV20-1
J: TRBJ1-5

CDR3: CASSPLDRTNTGELFF
D: TRBD1
V: TRBV5-6
J: TRBJ2-2

CDR3: CASSEAMSNQPQHF
D: NA
V: TRBV25-1
J: TRBJ1-5

CDR3: CASSLGLAGLTDTQYF
D: TRBD2
V: TRBV2
J: TRBJ2-3

CDR3: CASSITWTVRTEAFF
D: NA
V: TRBV5-8
J: TRBJ1-1

CDR3: CASSQNLGDNQPQHF
D: NA
V: TRBV19
J: TRBJ1-5

CDR3: CAISEPGRGRTSREKLFF
D: NA
V: TRBV10-3
J: TRBJ1-4

CDR3: CASSSSTGVMNTEAFF
D: TRBD1
V: TRBV5-1
J: TRBJ1-1

CDR3: CASSSRPGQAPPLGNQPQHF
D: TRBD1
V: TRBV27
J: TRBJ1-5

CDR3: CASISVNTEAFF
D: NA
V: TRBV6-5
J: TRBJ1-1

CDR3: CASSYGQVGNTEAFF
D: TRBD1
V: TRBV5-5
J: TRBJ1-1

CDR3: CASSSPRTGISTDTQYF
D: TRBD1
V: TRBV27
J: TRBJ2-3

CDR3: CASSFVGPNAGNVLTF
D: NA
V: TRBV7-6
J: TRBJ2-6

CDR3: CASSAGLAGGPGTDTQYF
D: NA
V: TRBV21-1
J: TRBJ2-3

CDR3: CASSIGLAGHAGETQYF
D: TRBD2
V: TRBV19
J: TRBJ2-5

CDR3: CAWAKDDSGGSANYGYTF
D: NA
V: TRBV30
J: TRBJ1-2

CDR3: CASSRMSVAAEAFF
D: NA
V: TRBV14
J: TRBJ1-1

CDR3: CASSGPGGHNYGYTF
D: TRBD1
V: TRBV25-1
J: TRBJ1-2

CDR3: CASSSGGTVNIQYF
D: NA
V: TRBV7-2
J: TRBJ2-4

CDR3: CASSPLQSSYEQYF
D: NA
V: TRBV18
J: TRBJ2-7